Listed here are 7 T cell receptor beta chains from one sample, sequenced in a study of T cells after somatic rescue of genetic block. Produced via immunoSEQ multiplex PCR; TCRdb's table is partial and in-frame only. The sample lists 45,000 to 55,000 clones; 90% to 97% were seen once. The source material was peripheral blood mononuclear cells (PBMCs). Every receptor here comes from a child in the first two years of life.

The rearrangement uses TRBV5-1 and TRBJ2-7; 10 bases agree with TRBD2. Germline CDR1 is SGHRS and CDR2 is YFSETQ. V was clipped by 4 bases and J by 0 bases; unmatched bases: 7. The CDR3 runs 16 residues. CDR3 amino acids: CASSLITSGTSYEQYF. The CDR3 bases are TGCGCCAGCAGCCTCATTACTAGCGGGACCTCCTACGAGCAGTACTTC. Drawing the rest from reference TRBV5-1 and TRBJ2-7, the complete variable domain is KAGVTQTPRYLIKTRGQQVTLSCSPISGHRSVSWYQQTPGQGLQFLFEYFSETQRNKGNFPGRFSGRQFSNSRSEMNVSTLELGDSALYLCASSLITSGTSYEQYFGPGTRLTVT.

This clone was counted a single time. The chain is built from TRBV2 and TRBJ2-1; a possible D gene is TRBD2 (5 bases). The CDR3 covers 13 residues. Germline CDR1 is SNHLY and CDR2 is FYNNEI. Trimming took off 6 bases at V and 0 bases at J, with 6 bases between the two ends. This CDR3 is CASRRASYNEQFF. The DNA of the CDR3 is TGTGCCAGCAGGCGGGCCTCCTACAATGAGCAGTTCTTC. Variable domain in full (rest from reference TRBV2 and TRBJ2-1): EPEVTQTPSHQVTQMGQEVILRCVPISNHLYFYWYRQILGQKVEFLVSFYNNEISEKSEIFDDQFSVERPDGSNFTLKIRSTKLEDSAMYFCASRRASYNEQFFGPGTRLTVL.

The V and J genes are TRBV27 and TRBJ1-2; 10 bases agree with TRBD1. The J segment lost 6 bases and the V segment lost 3 bases, leaving 7 bases of the junction unmatched. The CDR3 consists of 15 residues. CDR1 is MNHEY, CDR2 SMNVEV, per germline (reference sequence). CDR3 sequence: CASSFSRQGADGYTF. The CDR3 region has the DNA TGTGCCAGCAGTTTCTCTCGACAGGGGGCTGATGGCTACACCTTC.

CDR3 protein: CASSRQVQPQHF. The CDR3 coding sequence is TGTGCCAGTAGTAGACAAGTACAGCCCCAGCATTTT. The rearrangement joins TRBV19 to TRBJ1-5; D remains ambiguous. V was clipped by 4 bases and J by 7 bases, with 8 bases between them. The CDR3 runs to 12 residues. Germline assignment: CDR1 LNHDA and CDR2 SQIVND (reference sequence).

This chain connects TRBV6-6 to TRBJ2-2; TRBD1 matches 11 bases. Trimming took 5 bases from V and 4 from J; bases not matched to a gene: 3. Looked up from germline, CDR1 is MNHNY and CDR2 is SVGAGI (reference sequence). This CDR3 region has 15 residues. The CDR3 loop reads CASSLDRGRTGELFF. The DNA for the CDR3 is TGTGCCAGCAGTCTGGACAGGGGGCGCACCGGGGAGCTGTTTTTT.

The gene calls are TRBV12-5 and TRBJ1-2, with D perhaps matching TRBD1 (6 bases). The ends were cut back, 1 base at V and 3 bases at J, with 6 bases in the middle. This CDR3 is built from 13 residues. Germline-derived CDR1 and CDR2 are LGHNT and FRNRAP. In DNA, the CDR3 is TGTGCTAGTGGTTTGGCAGGGGACTATGGCTACACCTTC. It codes for CASGLAGDYGYTF.

This clone was counted between two and nine times. V gene TRBV2 combines with J gene TRBJ1-2; D is undetermined. Germline CDR1 reads SNHLY; CDR2 reads FYNNEI. The V end was cut by 3 bases, the J end by 8 bases, with 19 bases between. The CDR3 loop spans 15 amino acids. This CDR3 reads CASSDRVGRQTGYTF. In DNA, the CDR3 is TGTGCCAGCAGTGATCGGGTGGGTCGCCAAACGGGCTACACCTTC.